This T cell receptor beta chain was identified in a study of cytomegalovirus exposure and HLA in healthy donors (dated by TCRdb to the late 2010s). Looking at the study overall: An earlier analysis of approximately 600 of the donors reported approximately 290 Gb of sequence data and more than 90 million unique TCR beta sequences from about 179 million T cells. Approximately 300 gigabases of sequencing data and around 85 million unique TCR sequences made up an early release that covered around 640 HLA-typed donors. Of the roughly 400 genotyped donors, over 70% fell in the genetic ancestry cluster associated with self-reported Caucasian donors. The aim of the study was to test whether cataloging public T cell receptors could identify signatures of past pathogen exposure. The study used immunosequencing to profile the T cell repertoires of 666 subjects and linked those repertoires to cytomegalovirus serostatus. Along with the approximately 700-subject first cohort, a separate validation cohort of over a hundred different subjects was used. To predict cytomegalovirus infection status, the study combined high-throughput TCR immunosequencing, statistical association of individual TCRs with disease status, and machine learning. In a later analysis, previously published TCR beta repertoires from about 640 donors were re-analyzed and high-resolution HLA genotyping was added so that TCR occurrence patterns could be studied. Rather than using new phenotypic data, the later analysis identified candidate immune exposures from TCR beta sequences and from how often those sequences occurred across donors. An earlier analysis of 587 of the donors used high-throughput TCR beta sequencing to judge whether each TCR beta V gene segment behaved as functional or pseudogenic. Donor age, sex, ethnicity and CMV serostatus were compiled alongside the repertoire data. A later genetic analysis used genome-wide SNP genotypes for about three fifths of the 666 donors, treating that subset as a discovery cohort. All discovery cohort repertoires had been generated using a single sequencing platform. Class I and class II HLA loci were covered by the typing at four-digit resolution. Typing coverage differed by locus: A, B, C, DRB1 and DQB1 were typed in about 629-640 donors, DQA1 in about 500, DPA1 in around 580, and DPB1 in just under 490. Four or five DR-DQ haplotypes were handled as single units for association and clustering because linkage in the cohort was strong. On average, 235,054 unique TCR beta nucleotide sequences were sequenced per donor among about 400 genotyped donors of the cohort, with about 19% of those sequences being non-productive. Results and caveats for the whole study, not just this receptor: Some IMGT-functional V segments, including TRBV6-2 and TRBV6-3, could not be distinguished by the 87-base-pair reads and were therefore excluded. The authors suggested that the approach could potentially be extended to other disease states and immunological phenotypes. A later analysis associated 16,951 TCR beta sequences with specific HLA alleles at a false discovery rate of 0.05. The study gave a list of about 160 TCR beta chains associated with cytomegalovirus. Three of the identified cytomegalovirus-associated TCR beta chains were confirmed in vitro to be specific for cytomegalovirus antigens. The only immune exposure information available for the cohort was CMV serostatus. In a later analysis, TCR association rates were found to vary across HLA loci, with the most associated TCRs seen for DRB1 alleles and the fewest for HLA-C alleles. The presence/absence analyses assumed that sequencing depth was roughly uniform across donors, and that assumption may not be true. In a later analysis, HLA-associated TCR beta chains were found to be more clonally expanded and to have lower generation probabilities than equally common non-associated chains. This cohort had only TCR beta chains sequenced, and the lack of alpha or paired-chain data limited which features could be detected. In a later analysis, several top co-occurrence clusters were reported to appear linked to parvovirus B19, influenza, CMV and Epstein-Barr virus. In an earlier analysis of some 550 of the donors, most TCR beta V segments were observed in productive rearrangements about 87% or about 30% of the time, broadly matching IMGT annotations. Because counts were too low, 15 to 20 rarely observed V segments, including chromosome 9 orphons, were left out of the earlier analysis of over 550 of the donors. Linkage disequilibrium might explain the correlated functional status among segregating V segments, but an unknown experimental factor could not be ruled out. According to a later analysis, most CMV-associated TCR beta chains appeared to be HLA-restricted, and the HLA associations seemed to be driven largely by CMV exposure. Because some donors lacked HLA typing at each locus, the association tests relied only on the typed subset. In a later genetic analysis, fewer N-insertions in productive TCRs were reported among donors in an Asian-associated ancestry cluster than the roughly 700-donor mean. A further reported finding was that TCR beta sequences accurately predicted the HLA-A and HLA-B alleles for most subjects in the first cohort. Assigning TCR associations to individual alleles was difficult when HLA alleles, especially DR and DQ, strongly co-occurred. A group of highly shared sequence variants was considered likely to be a technical artifact of the sequencing pipeline. While some public TCRs were present in many individuals, most TCR sequences turned up only very rarely across donors. A later genetic analysis associated a missense DCLRE1C variant with V-gene and J-gene trimming of TCR beta chains, and an independent cohort replicated the association. The classifier was reported to diagnose cytomegalovirus status with high specificity and sensitivity in both the original and validation cohorts.

Looking up the germline V gene yields CDR1 SGHRS and CDR2 YFSETQ. The CDR3 goes from the cysteine to the phenylalanine over 15 residues. Solely the CDR3 DNA is kept, with 45 bases framed from the first base. The cohort comprised 666 healthy bone marrow donors. At the time of sampling, all cohort members were nominally healthy, though unrecorded immune exposures were likely present. The donor tested CMV seronegative, placing the donor among the 350 or so seronegative members of the cohort. A peripheral blood sample was provided by each donor, and peripheral blood mononuclear cells were used for TCR beta sequencing. Genomic DNA extraction from the blood cell samples was performed with the Qiagen DNeasy Blood Extraction Kit. Worth noting for this clone: Its cognate antigen has yet to be identified. Base qualities are missing; no much larger clone stands one base away.

Library generation was performed with the immunoSEQ multiplex PCR assay. A mixture of 60 forward primers for TCR Vbeta segments and 13 reverse primers for TCR Jbeta segments was used in the multiplex PCR. A multiplex PCR assay on genomic DNA amplified the CDR3 region of rearranged TCR beta genes. Amplified TCR beta libraries were sequenced as 87-base-pair reads on the Illumina HiSeq System. The study's processing was this. A later analysis counted about 82 million unique TCR beta chains across the roughly 700 repertoires, and some 12 million of these chains were shared by at least two donors. Raw reads were error-corrected and collapsed into unique sequences by a nearest-neighbor algorithm in which closely related sequences were merged to remove PCR and sequencing errors. CDR3 sequences were aligned to IMGT reference sequences to assign V, D and J gene segments. Each retained sequence needed at least a six-nucleotide match to both a V gene segment and a J gene segment. A rearrangement counted as productive if the CDR3 had no stop codons and remained in frame with V and J, and every other rearrangement counted as non-productive. Following IMGT convention, CDR3 was defined as the stretch from the second conserved V-encoded cysteine to the conserved J-encoded phenylalanine. The earlier analysis of approximately 500 of the donors excluded sequences that lacked an unambiguous match to a single V gene segment. In an earlier analysis of 587 of the donors, V segments were called functional above 56.7% productive rearrangements and were called segregating when the between-donor standard deviation exceeded 5%. To diagnose cytomegalovirus status from the catalog of TCR beta chain sequences, a statistical classification framework was built. V and J gene assignment, in a later analysis, came from comparing TCR nucleotide sequences with IMGT/GENE-DB human TR gene sequences. The TCRdist pipeline was used in a later analysis to assign CDR3 sequences and most-parsimonious VDJ recombination scenarios. In a later analysis, every TCR beta chain was defined by the combination of its CDR3 amino acid sequence and its V-gene family, and reads without a unique V-gene family were dropped. To address suspected cross-contamination and a sequencing artifact, a later analysis removed several hundred highly shared, low-generation-probability nucleotide sequences. In a later analysis, a clonal expansion index was calculated for each public chain from normalized within-repertoire ranks of inferred template counts. In a later analysis, generation probabilities were computed using a VDJ recombination model fitted to out-of-frame rearrangements, and the results were checked against IGoR. In a later analysis, hypergeometric tests were used to score TCR-TCR, TCR-HLA and TCR-CMV co-occurrence, with a repertoire-size bias correction applied to TCR pairs. False discovery rates were estimated in a later analysis by permuting HLA or CMV assignments 20 times. In a later analysis, co-occurring TCRs were grouped using DBSCAN, and TCRdist sequence similarity was added for clustering within HLA-allele-positive subsets. Co-occurrence clustering excluded repertoires with fewer than 30,000 or more than 120,000 public chains, plus five with anomalous nucleotide sharing. TCRdb limited this immuneACCESS table to in-frame rearrangements with V and J called. A share of clones is missing; checked studies link under half to unresolved V genes, and the rest is unexplained. V and J calls and clone size are given by that table; D and trimming were obtained from the DNA. The sample table contains 110,000 to 150,000 clones; only one count was recorded for 8.5% to 10% of them. The ten largest make up less than 2% of the sample.

The chain employs TRBV5-1 and TRBJ2-5; perhaps TRBD2 is the D gene, with 6 bases matching. The J call could be wrong; TRBJ2-7 is a better fit for the DNA end. Sequencing input: PBMCs. This sequence was found in a man over 45 in good health and CMV-seronegative. The base sequence is TGCGCCAGCAGCTTGGCCGGCGGGGTTTCGTACGAGCAGTACTTC. The encoded protein is CASSLAGGVSYEQYF.